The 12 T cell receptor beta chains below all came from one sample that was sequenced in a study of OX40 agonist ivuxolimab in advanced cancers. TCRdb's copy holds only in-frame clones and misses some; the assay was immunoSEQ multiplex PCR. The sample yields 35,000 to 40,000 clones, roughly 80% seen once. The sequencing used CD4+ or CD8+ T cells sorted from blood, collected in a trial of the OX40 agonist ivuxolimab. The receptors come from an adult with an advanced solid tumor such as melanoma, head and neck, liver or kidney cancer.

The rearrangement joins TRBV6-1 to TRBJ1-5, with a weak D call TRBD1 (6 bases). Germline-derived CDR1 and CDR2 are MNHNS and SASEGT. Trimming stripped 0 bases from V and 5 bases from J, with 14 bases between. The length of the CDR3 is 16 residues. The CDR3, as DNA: TGTGCCAGCAGTGAAGCGAGGGGGGCCCGAGATCAGCCCCAGCATTTT. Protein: CASSEARGARDQPQHF.

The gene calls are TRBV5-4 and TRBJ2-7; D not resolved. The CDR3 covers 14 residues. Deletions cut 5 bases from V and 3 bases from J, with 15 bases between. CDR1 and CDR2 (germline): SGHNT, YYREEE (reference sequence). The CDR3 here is CASRLLPTNYEQYF. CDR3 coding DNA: TGTGCCAGCAGGCTGCTGCCGACCAACTACGAGCAGTACTTC. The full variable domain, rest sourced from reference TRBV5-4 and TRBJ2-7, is ETGVTQSPTHLIKTRGQQVTLRCSSQSGHNTVSWYQQALGQGPQFIFQYYREEENGRGNFPPRFSGLQFPNYSSELNVNALELDDSALYLCASRLLPTNYEQYFGPGTRLTVT.

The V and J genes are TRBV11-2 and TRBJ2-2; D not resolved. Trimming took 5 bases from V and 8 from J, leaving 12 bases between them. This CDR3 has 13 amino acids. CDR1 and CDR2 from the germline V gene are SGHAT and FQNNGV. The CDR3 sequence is CASSLSRPGELFF. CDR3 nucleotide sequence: TGTGCCAGCAGCCTCAGCAGGCCGGGGGAGCTGTTTTTT.

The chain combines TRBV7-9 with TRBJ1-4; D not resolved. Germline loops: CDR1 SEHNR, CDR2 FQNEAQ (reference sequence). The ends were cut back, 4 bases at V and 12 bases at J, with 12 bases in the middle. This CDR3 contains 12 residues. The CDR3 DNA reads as TGTGCCAGCAGCTCGTACCCAAATGAACTGTTTTTT. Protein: CASSSYPNELFF. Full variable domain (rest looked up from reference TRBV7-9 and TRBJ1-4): DTGVSQNPRHKITKRGQNVTFRCDPISEHNRLYWYRQTLGQGPEFLTYFQNEAQLEKSRLLSDRFSAERPKGSFSTLEIQRTEQGDSAMYLCASSSYPNELFFGSGTQLSVL.

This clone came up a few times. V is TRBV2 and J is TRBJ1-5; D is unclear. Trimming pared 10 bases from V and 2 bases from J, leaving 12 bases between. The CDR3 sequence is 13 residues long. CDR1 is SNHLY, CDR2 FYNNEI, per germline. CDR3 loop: CAISIGGNQPQHF. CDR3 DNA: TGTGCCATCTCTATAGGTGGCAATCAGCCCCAGCATTTT.

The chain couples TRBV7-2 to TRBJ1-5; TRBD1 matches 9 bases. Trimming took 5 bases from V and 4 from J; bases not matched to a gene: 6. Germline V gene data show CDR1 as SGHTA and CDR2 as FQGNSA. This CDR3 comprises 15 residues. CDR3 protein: CASSPLGTGNQPQHF. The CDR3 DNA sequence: TGTGCCAGCAGCCCCCTCGGGACAGGGAATCAGCCCCAGCATTTT.

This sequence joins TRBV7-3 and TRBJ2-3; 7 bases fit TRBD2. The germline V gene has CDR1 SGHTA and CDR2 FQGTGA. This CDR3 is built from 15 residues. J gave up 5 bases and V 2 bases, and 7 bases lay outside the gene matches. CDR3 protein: CASSLASLAEDTQYF. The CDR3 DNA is TGTGCCAGCAGCTTAGCTTCGCTAGCGGAAGATACGCAGTATTTT.

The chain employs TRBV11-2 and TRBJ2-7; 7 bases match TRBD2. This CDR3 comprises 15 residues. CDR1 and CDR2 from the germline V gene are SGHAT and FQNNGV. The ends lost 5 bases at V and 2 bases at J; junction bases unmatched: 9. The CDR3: CASSPWEGTTYEQYF. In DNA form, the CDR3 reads TGTGCCAGCAGCCCCTGGGAGGGGACGACCTACGAGCAGTACTTC.

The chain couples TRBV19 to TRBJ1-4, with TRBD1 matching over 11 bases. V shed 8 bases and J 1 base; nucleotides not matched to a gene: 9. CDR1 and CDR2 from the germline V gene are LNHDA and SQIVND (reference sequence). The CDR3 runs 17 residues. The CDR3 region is CASRPDRGRLTNEKLFF. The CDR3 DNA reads TGTGCCAGTCGACCGGACAGGGGGCGCCTAACTAATGAAAAACTGTTTTTT.

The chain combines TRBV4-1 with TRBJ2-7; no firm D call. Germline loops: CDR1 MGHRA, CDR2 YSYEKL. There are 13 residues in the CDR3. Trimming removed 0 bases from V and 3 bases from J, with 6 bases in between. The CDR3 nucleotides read TGCGCCAGCAGCCAAGATCTGAGCTACGAGCAGTACTTC. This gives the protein CASSQDLSYEQYF.

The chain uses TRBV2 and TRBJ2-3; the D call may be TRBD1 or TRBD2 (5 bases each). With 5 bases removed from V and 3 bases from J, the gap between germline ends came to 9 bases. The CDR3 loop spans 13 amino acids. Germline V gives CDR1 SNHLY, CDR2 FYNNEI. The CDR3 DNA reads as TGTGCCAGCAGTTGGGGGATGACAGATACGCAGTATTTT. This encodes CASSWGMTDTQYF.

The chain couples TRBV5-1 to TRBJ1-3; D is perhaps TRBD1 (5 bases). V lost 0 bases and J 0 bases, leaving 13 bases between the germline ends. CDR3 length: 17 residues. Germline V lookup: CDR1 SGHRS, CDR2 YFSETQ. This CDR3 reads CASSLEGQASSGNTIYF. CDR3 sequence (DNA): TGCGCCAGCAGCTTGGAGGGGCAGGCTTCCTCTGGAAACACCATATATTTT. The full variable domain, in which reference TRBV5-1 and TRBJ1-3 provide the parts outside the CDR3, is KAGVTQTPRYLIKTRGQQVTLSCSPISGHRSVSWYQQTPGQGLQFLFEYFSETQRNKGNFPGRFSGRQFSNSRSEMNVSTLELGDSALYLCASSLEGQASSGNTIYFGEGSWLTVV.